This T cell receptor (beta chain) stems from a study of CD8+CD57+ T cells in acquired aplastic anemia. Study as a whole: Mean yield of DNA from sorted CD4+ and CD8+ cells was approximately 3 ug. General study findings and limits: Any difference that existed in CD8+ Simpson's diversity between patients and controls was not significant. Common to patients and controls were approximately 30 CD8+ CDR3 sequences.

Genomic DNA constituted the template upon which TCR beta VDJ and CDR3 profiling was performed. Using its own MiXCR run on the reads, TCRdb lists one record per CDR3 protein. Among some 170,000 distinct CDR3 sequences listed, less than 60% were seen once. The CDR3 length is 15 residues. Trimming removed 4 bases from V and 0 bases from J, with 12 bases in between. The germline V gene encodes CDR1 SGDLS and CDR2 YYNGEE. There are many counts of this clonotype. What it recognizes is unknown. For sequencing, patients were chosen who had shown expansion of CD8+CD57+ cells by flow cytometry. The chain uses TRBV9 and TRBJ2-3; D not resolved. The sample comprised sorted CD4+, CD8+, or CD8+CD57+ T cells (not recorded which) from PBMCs. This clonotype originated in a human donor with aplastic anemia. CDR3 residues: CASSPPWPSTDTQYF. CDR3 coding DNA: TGTGCCAGCAGCCCCCCATGGCCTAGCACAGATACGCAGTATTTT.